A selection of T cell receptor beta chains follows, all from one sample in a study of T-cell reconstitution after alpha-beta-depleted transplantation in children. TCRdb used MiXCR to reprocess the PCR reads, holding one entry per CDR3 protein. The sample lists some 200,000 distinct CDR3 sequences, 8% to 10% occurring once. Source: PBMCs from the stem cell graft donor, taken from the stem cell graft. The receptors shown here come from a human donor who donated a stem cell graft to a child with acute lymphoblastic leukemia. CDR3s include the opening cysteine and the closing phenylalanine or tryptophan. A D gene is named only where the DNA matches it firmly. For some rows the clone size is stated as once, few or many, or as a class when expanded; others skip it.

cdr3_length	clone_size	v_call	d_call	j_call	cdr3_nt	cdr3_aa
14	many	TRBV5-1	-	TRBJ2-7	TGCGCCAGCAGCTTAGTGGGGGGAAGAGCCGAGCAGTACTTC	CASSLVGGRAEQYF
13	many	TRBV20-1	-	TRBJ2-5	TGCAGTGCTAGTCGCGGGGACCGGGAGACCCAGTACTTC	CSASRGDRETQYF
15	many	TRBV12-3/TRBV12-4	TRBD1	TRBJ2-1	TGTGCCAGCAGTTCCGCCGGGACAGTTTCCAATGAGCAGTTCTTC	CASSSAGTVSNEQFF
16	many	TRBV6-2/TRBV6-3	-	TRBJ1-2	TGTGCCAGCAGTTACCTACGAACAACAGGATTCTATGGCTACACCTTC	CASSYLRTTGFYGYTF
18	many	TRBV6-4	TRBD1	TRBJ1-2	TGTGCCAGCAGTGCCGCCGGGACAGGGGGAGCGGCTAACTATGGCTACACCTTC	CASSAAGTGGAANYGYTF
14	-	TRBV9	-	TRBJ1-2	TGTGCCAGCAGCGTAGGTGGGAGGGACTATGGCTACACCTTC	CASSVGGRDYGYTF
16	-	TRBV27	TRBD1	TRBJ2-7	TGTGCCAGCAGGCGGTCGACAGGGTTTTATGGGAGCGAGCAGTACTTC	CASRRSTGFYGSEQYF
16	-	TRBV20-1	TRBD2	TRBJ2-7	TGCAGTGCTACGGGAGGGTCGCGGTCCCTTGGGTACGAGCAGTACTTC	CSATGGSRSLGYEQYF
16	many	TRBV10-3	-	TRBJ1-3	TGTGCCATCAGTGTCGGGCGGAAAAGCTCTGGAAACACCATATATTTT	CAISVGRKSSGNTIYF
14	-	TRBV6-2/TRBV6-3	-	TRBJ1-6	TGTGCCAGCAGTTATTCGACAGTCTACTCACCCCTCCACTTT	CASSYSTVYSPLHF
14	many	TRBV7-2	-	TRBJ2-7	TGTGCCAGCAGCTTAAGTCGGACAGCCTACGAGCAGTACTTC	CASSLSRTAYEQYF
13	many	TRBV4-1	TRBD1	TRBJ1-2	TGCGCCAGCAGCCAATCAGGGGGCTATGGCTACACCTTC	CASSQSGGYGYTF
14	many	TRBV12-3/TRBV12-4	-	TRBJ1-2	TGTGCCAGCAGCCTCACTCAGGGCGCCGGTGGCTACACCTTC	CASSLTQGAGGYTF
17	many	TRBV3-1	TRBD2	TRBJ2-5	TGTGCCAGCAGTCTCCCCGGGACTAGCGGGGGCCAAGAGACCCAGTACTTC	CASSLPGTSGGQETQYF
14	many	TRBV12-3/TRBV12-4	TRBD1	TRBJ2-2	TGTGCCACCAGGGGGTTTGTTAACACCGGGGAGCTGTTTTTT	CATRGFVNTGELFF
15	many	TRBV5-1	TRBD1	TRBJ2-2	TGCGCCAGCAGCCCCGGGACAGGGGTCAGCGGGGAGCTGTTTTTT	CASSPGTGVSGELFF
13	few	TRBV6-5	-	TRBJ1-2	TGTGCCAGCAGTTACGGGGGGGCTAGTGGCTACACCTTC	CASSYGGASGYTF
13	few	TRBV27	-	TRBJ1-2	TGTGCCAGCAGTTTCTCAGGGTTGGGGGGCTACACCTTC	CASSFSGLGGYTF
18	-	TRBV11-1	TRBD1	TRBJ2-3	TGTGCCAGCAGCTCAGGAAGGACAGGTGGTCGTTCCACAGATACGCAGTATTTT	CASSSGRTGGRSTDTQYF
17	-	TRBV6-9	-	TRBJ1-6	TGTGCCAGCAGTTATTCGGTTCAAGGCCGACCGATCTCACCCCTCCACTTT	CASSYSVQGRPISPLHF
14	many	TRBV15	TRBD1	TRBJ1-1	TGTGCCACCCTTGGGACAGAGCCGAACACTGAAGCTTTCTTT	CATLGTEPNTEAFF
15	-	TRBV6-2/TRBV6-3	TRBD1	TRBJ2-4	TGTGCCAGCAGACCCACCATCGACAGGGGAAACATTCAGTACTTC	CASRPTIDRGNIQYF
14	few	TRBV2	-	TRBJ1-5	TGTGCCAGCACCGGGACGGGGGGCCCTCAGCCCCAGCATTTT	CASTGTGGPQPQHF
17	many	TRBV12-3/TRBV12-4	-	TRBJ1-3	TGTGCCAGCACTCCCCCTAGGGCGCGGCCCTCTGGAAACACCATATATTTT	CASTPPRARPSGNTIYF
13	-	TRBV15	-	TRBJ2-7	TGTGCCACCGGACCGGGACCTCCTGGCGAGCAGTACTTC	CATGPGPPGEQYF
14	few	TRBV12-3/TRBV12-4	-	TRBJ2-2	TGTGCCAGCAGGGGGGTTGGGAACACCGGGGAGCTGTTTTTT	CASRGVGNTGELFF
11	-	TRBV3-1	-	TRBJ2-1	TGTGCCAGCAGCTTAAGAGGTGAGCAGTTCTTC	CASSLRGEQFF
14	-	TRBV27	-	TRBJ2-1	TGTGCCAGCGGGGCCGACGGGATCAACAATGAGCAGTTCTTC	CASGADGINNEQFF
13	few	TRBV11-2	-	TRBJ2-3	TGTGCCAGCAGCTTTATGCGACCGGATACGCAGTATTTT	CASSFMRPDTQYF
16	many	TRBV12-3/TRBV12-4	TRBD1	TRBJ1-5	TGTGCCAGCAGTTTATCGCCGACAGGGGGCCATCAGCCCCAGCATTTT	CASSLSPTGGHQPQHF
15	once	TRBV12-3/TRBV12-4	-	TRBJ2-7	TGTGCCAGCAGTTTGTGGGGGAGTTTCTCCTACGAGCAGTACTTC	CASSLWGSFSYEQYF
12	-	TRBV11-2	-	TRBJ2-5	TGTGCCAGCAGCCCCCTACGGGAGACCCAGTACTTC	CASSPLRETQYF
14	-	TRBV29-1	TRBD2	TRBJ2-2	TGCAGCGTTGTCCGGGGGGCGAACACCGGGGAGCTGTTTTTT	CSVVRGANTGELFF
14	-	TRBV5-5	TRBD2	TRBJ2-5	TGTGCCAGCAGCTTTAGCGGGGGGTTGGAGACCCAGTACTTC	CASSFSGGLETQYF
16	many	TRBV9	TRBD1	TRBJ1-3	TGTGCCAGCAGCGCCGCAGGGACAGGGGTAGGAAACACCATATATTTT	CASSAAGTGVGNTIYF
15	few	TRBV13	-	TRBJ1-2	TGTGCCAGCAGCTCGGGACTCACAGGGCAGGGGGGCTACACCTTC	CASSSGLTGQGGYTF
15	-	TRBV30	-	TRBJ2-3	TGTGCCTGGAGTGTAAATTCGGGGTTTTCAGATACGCAGTATTTT	CAWSVNSGFSDTQYF
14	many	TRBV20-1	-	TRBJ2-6	TGCAGTGCTAGGGGGCCGTCTGGGGCCAACGTCCTGACTTTC	CSARGPSGANVLTF
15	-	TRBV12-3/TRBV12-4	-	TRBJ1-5	TGTGCCAGCAGTTTTCTCTCTGGCAGCAATCAGCCCCAGCATTTT	CASSFLSGSNQPQHF
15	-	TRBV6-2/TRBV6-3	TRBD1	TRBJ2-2	TGTGCCAGCAGCGGACGACAGGGGAACACCGGGGAGCTGTTTTTT	CASSGRQGNTGELFF
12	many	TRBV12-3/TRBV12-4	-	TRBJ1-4	TGTGCCAGCAGCCTGGAGGGAGAAAAACTGTTTTTT	CASSLEGEKLFF
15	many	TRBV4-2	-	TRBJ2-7	TGTGCCAGCAGCCAAGGTGTGCAGGAAAGATACGAGCAGTACTTC	CASSQGVQERYEQYF
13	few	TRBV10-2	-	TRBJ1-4	TGCGCCAGCAGACGGGGCGTCGGAGAAAAACTGTTTTTT	CASRRGVGEKLFF
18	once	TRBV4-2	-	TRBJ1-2	TGTGCCAGCAGCCAAGAAGCCACGGGACCGGGATTTGGTGATGGCTACACCTTC	CASSQEATGPGFGDGYTF
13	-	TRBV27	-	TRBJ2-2	TGTGCCACCACTACAGGATACACCGGGGAGCTGTTTTTT	CATTTGYTGELFF
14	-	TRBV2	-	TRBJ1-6	TGTGCCAGCAGTGTTCGCGGAGATAATTCACCCCTCCACTTT	CASSVRGDNSPLHF
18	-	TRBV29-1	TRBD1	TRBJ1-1	TGCAGCGTTGAAGATTTACAGGGGACCATAAGAGGCCAAACTGAAGCTTTCTTT	CSVEDLQGTIRGQTEAFF
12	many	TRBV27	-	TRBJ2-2	TGTGCCAGCAGCCTTTACACCGGGGAGCTGTTTTTT	CASSLYTGELFF
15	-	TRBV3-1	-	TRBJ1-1	TGTGCCAGCAGCCAAGAGTGGGGAGAGAACACTGAAGCTTTCTTT	CASSQEWGENTEAFF
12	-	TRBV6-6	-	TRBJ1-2	TGTGCCAGCATGGTCAGCAACTATGGCTACACCTTC	CASMVSNYGYTF
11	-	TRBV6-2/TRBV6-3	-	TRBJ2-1	TGTGCCAGCAGCTACGACTACGAGCAGTTCTTC	CASSYDYEQFF
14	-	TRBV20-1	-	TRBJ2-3	TGCAGTGCTAGTATGCTAGTGTTCGCCGATACGCAGTATTTT	CSASMLVFADTQYF
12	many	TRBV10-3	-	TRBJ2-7	TGTGCCATCAGTGACGGCCTCTACGAGCAGTACTTC	CAISDGLYEQYF
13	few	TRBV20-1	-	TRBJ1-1	TGCAGTGCTCGAACGGGAATTGCCACTGAAGCTTTCTTT	CSARTGIATEAFF